This T cell receptor (beta chain) appears in the sequencing data of a study of PD-1 blockade in mismatch repair-deficient tumors. Study summary: Enrolled about 2013-2016, patients had progressing, pretreated mismatch repair-deficient cancers of about a dozen types. Findings and caveats of the study: Rapid post-treatment expansion, then contraction, generally preceding radiologic response, marked tumor-resident clones.

Every patient had mismatch repair deficiency by PCR or immunohistochemistry. From germline, CDR1 is MGHDK and CDR2 SYGVNS. V was pared by 8 bases and J by 3 bases, with 8 bases of the junction left unmatched. The CDR3 is 14 amino acids. In regard to this clone: Antigen unknown.

Method: immunoSEQ multiplex PCR; TCRdb's copy keeps in-frame clones and lacks some. The sample has 49,000 or so clones; over 70% are singletons. This material consisted of peripheral blood, taken roughly 19 weeks after starting pembrolizumab. The clonotype was recovered from an adult with mismatch repair-deficient cancer. V usage is TRBV25-1 and J usage is TRBJ2-7; 9 bases fit TRBD1. The CDR3 is CASATTGGRYEQYF. CDR3 bases: TGTGCCAGCGCAACGACAGGGGGGCGCTACGAGCAGTACTTC.